The text below deals with one T cell receptor beta chain. Its antigen is undetermined. Assay used: immunoSEQ multiplex PCR; TCRdb lists only in-frame clones, some missing. The sample has about 120,000 clones, more than 80% seen once; the top ten hold less than 6.5%. The CDR3 runs to 14 residues. Trimming removed 7 bases from V and 0 bases from J, with 10 bases in between. Looked up from germline, CDR1 is SGHKS and CDR2 is YYEKEE (reference sequence). These data are taken from a study of T cell responses to AZD1222 COVID-19 vaccine. Study-wide findings and caveats: Of the AZD1222 recipients, only 5 to 7 were seropositive at baseline. It should be noted that donors were predominantly white British and more often female, and clonal diversity was possibly underestimated. Nearly half of spike-specific TCRs reportedly target unmutated variant regions.

The material was peripheral blood, obtained on day 0 of AZD1222 vaccination. This clonotype was sampled from an adult in good health. The V and J genes are TRBV5-5 and TRBJ1-4, with D unclear. The CDR3 reads CASRLSATNEKLFF. CDR3 sequence (DNA): TGTGCCAGCCGCCTTTCGGCAACTAATGAAAAACTGTTTTTT.